The 6 T cell receptor beta chains presented below share a single source sample, sequenced in a study of blood T cell repertoires in COVID-19. Generated by immunoSEQ multiplex PCR, the TCRdb table keeps only in-frame clones and is missing some. The repertoire holds hundreds of thousands of clones, 87% seen once, with approximately 5.7% in the top ten. Material: PBMCs or T cells enriched from blood (not recorded which). These TCRs come from a woman aged 40 to 55 who had recovered from COVID-19.

The gene calls are TRBV28 and TRBJ1-5; D may be TRBD1 (5 bases). Trimming pared 4 bases from V and 3 bases from J, leaving 13 bases between. The germline gives CDR1 MDHEN, CDR2 SYDVKM. This CDR3 is built from 15 residues. The CDR3 bases are TGTGCCAGCAGTTCCCAGACAGCAGACAATCAGCCCCAGCATTTT. Amino acid sequence: CASSSQTADNQPQHF. Using reference TRBV28 and TRBJ1-5 for the parts outside the CDR3, the full variable domain is DVKVTQSSRYLVKRTGEKVFLECVQDMDHENMFWYRQDPGLGLRLIYFSYDVKMKEKGDIPEGYSVSREKKERFSLILESASTNQTSMYLCASSSQTADNQPQHFGDGTRLSIL.

V is TRBV6-5 and J is TRBJ1-5; TRBD1 matches at 11 bases. The CDR3 length is 15 residues. Trimming took 8 bases from V and 6 from J; bases not matched to a gene: 9. Germline loops: CDR1 MNHEY, CDR2 SVGAGI. CDR3 amino acids: CASAPGQGVGQPQHF. As DNA, the CDR3 is TGTGCCAGCGCCCCGGGACAGGGGGTGGGTCAGCCCCAGCATTTT.

This chain links TRBV5-1 with TRBJ1-6; 8 bases agree with TRBD1. V lost 3 bases and J lost 9; bases outside the gene matches: 5. This CDR3 has 14 amino acids. Germline assignment: CDR1 SGHRS and CDR2 YFSETQ. The CDR3 here is CASSSVDRASPLHF. CDR3 DNA sequence: TGCGCCAGCAGCTCCGTGGACAGGGCTTCACCCCTCCACTTT.

The chain couples TRBV10-3 to TRBJ1-5; 10 bases map to TRBD1. Germline V CDR1 and CDR2: ENHRY, SYGVKD. The ends lost 4 bases at V and 3 bases at J; junction bases unmatched: 6. The CDR3 spans 16 residues. The CDR3 spells CAISVTGTGDNQPQHF. CDR3 DNA sequence: TGTGCCATCAGTGTCACCGGGACAGGGGACAATCAGCCCCAGCATTTT.

DNA for the CDR3: TGTGCCAGCAGGAATAGCGGGAGGGCCAATGAGCAGTTCTTC. Protein: CASRNSGRANEQFF. This chain joins TRBV7-9 and TRBJ2-1; 11 positions agree with TRBD2. CDR3 size: 14 residues. CDR1 SEHNR and CDR2 FQNEAQ come from the germline V gene (reference sequence). Unmatched junction bases numbered 4, after V lost 6 bases and J lost 6 bases.

Notes on this clone: One junction end disagrees with the germline gene, perhaps due to a read error. In the same sample, other DNA sequences code for this CDR3. This sequence joins TRBV4-1 and TRBJ2-7; D call uncertain. The CDR3 has 15 residues. CDR1 and CDR2 (germline): MGHRA, YSYEKL. This chain's CDR3 is CASSQAPRLPYEQYF. The CDR3 coding sequence is TGCGCCAGCAGCCAAGCGCCCAGACTTCCCTATGAGCAGTACTTC.